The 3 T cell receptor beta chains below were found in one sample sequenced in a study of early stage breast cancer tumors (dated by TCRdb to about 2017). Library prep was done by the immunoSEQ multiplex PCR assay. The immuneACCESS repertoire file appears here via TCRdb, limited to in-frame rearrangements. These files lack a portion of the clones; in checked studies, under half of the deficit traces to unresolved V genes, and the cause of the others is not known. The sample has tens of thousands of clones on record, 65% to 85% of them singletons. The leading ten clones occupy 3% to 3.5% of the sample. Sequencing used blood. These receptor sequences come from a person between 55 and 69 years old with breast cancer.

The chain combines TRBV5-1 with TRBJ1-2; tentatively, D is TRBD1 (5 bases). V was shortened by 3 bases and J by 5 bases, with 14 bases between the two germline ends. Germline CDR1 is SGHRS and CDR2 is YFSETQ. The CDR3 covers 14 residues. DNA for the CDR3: TGCGCCAGCAGCTCGGGCGTTGGGGGTTATGGCTACACCTTC. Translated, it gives CASSSGVGGYGYTF. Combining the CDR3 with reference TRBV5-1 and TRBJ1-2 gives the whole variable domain KAGVTQTPRYLIKTRGQQVTLSCSPISGHRSVSWYQQTPGQGLQFLFEYFSETQRNKGNFPGRFSGRQFSNSRSEMNVSTLELGDSALYLCASSSGVGGYGYTFGSGTRLTVV.

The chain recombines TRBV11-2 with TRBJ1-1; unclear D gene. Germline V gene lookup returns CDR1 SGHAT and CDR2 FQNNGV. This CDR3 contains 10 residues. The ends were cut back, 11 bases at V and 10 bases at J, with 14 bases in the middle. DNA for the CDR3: TGTGCCCAAGAAGCCCGGGGAGCTTTCTTT. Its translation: CAQEARGAFF.

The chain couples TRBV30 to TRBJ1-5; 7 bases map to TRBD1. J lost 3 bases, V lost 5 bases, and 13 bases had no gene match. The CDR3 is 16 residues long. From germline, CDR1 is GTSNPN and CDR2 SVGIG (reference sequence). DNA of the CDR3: TGTGCCTGGGGGGCCCGGGGGACAGCTTTCAATCAGCCCCAGCATTTT. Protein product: CAWGARGTAFNQPQHF.